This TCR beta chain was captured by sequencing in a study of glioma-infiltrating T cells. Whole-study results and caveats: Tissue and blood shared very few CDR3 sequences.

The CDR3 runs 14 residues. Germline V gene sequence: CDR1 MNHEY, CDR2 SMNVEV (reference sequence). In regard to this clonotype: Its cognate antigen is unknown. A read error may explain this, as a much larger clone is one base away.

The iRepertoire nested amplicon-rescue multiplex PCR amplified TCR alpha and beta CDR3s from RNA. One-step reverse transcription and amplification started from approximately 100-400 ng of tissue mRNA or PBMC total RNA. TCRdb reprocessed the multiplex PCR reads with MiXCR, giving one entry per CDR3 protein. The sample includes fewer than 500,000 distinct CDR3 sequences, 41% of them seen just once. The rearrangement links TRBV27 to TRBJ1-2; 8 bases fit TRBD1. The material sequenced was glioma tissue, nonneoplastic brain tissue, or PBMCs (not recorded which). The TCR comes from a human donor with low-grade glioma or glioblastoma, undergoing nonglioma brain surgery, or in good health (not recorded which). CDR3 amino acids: CASSFSDRVYGYAF. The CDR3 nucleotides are TGTGCCAGCAGTTTTTCGGACAGGGTCTATGGCTACGCCTTC.